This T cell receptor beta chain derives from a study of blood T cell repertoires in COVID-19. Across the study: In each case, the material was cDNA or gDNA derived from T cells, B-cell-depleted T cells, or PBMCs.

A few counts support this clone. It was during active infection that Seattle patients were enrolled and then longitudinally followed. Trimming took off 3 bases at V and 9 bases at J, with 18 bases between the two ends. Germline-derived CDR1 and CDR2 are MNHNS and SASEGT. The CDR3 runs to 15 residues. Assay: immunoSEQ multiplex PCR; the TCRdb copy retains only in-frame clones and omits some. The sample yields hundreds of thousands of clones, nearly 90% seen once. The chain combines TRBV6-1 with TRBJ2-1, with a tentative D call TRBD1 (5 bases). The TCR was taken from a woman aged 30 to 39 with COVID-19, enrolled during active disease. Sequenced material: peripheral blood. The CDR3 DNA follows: TGTGCCAGCAGTGAGGGGCGGCGTTTAGTGGGTGAGCAGTTCTTC. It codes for CASSEGRRLVGEQFF.